One sample yielded the 5 T cell receptor beta chains listed below, sequenced in a study of cytomegalovirus exposure and HLA in healthy donors. Vbeta (60) and Jbeta (13) primers were used in the PCR. The protocol was immunoSEQ multiplex PCR, while the TCRdb copy is restricted to in-frame clones and leaves out a portion. The data include roughly 70,000 clones; the top ten clones carry around 7%. Sequencing was done on a sample of PBMCs. Source of these receptors: a female donor in good health and CMV-seropositive.

This rearrangement joins TRBV9 to TRBJ2-7, with TRBD2 identical over 11 bases. V shed 3 bases, J shed 4 bases, and the junction held 9 bases outside the gene matches. Per germline, CDR1 SGDLS and CDR2 YYNGEE. The CDR3 totals 16 residues. CDR3 bases: TGTGCCAGCAGCGAGGCTAGCGGGGGGACAATTTACGAGCAGTACTTC. This sequence encodes CASSEASGGTIYEQYF.

The J gene is TRBJ2-5, the V gene TRBV29-1; D may be TRBD2 (5 bases). The CDR3 sequence is 16 residues long. Between the trimmed V and J ends, which lost 1 base and 5 bases, there was a span of 20 bases. Germline V lookup: CDR1 SQVTM, CDR2 ANQGSEA. CDR3 nucleotides: TGCAGCGTTGAAGGTGTGCCGGGTCGACGGAGGGAGACCCAGTACTTC. This encodes CSVEGVPGRRRETQYF.

This sequence joins TRBV10-3 and TRBJ1-1, with D maybe TRBD1 (6 bases). Germline V lookup: CDR1 ENHRY, CDR2 SYGVKD. The length of the CDR3 is 14 residues. The V end was cut by 6 bases, the J end by 5 bases, with 16 bases between. Written as DNA, the CDR3 is TGTGCCATCAGCCCACCAGGGGTTTGGACTGAAGCTTTCTTT. As protein: CAISPPGVWTEAFF.

The chain has TRBV7-9 and TRBJ2-3, with D perhaps TRBD2 (6 bases). With 2 bases removed from V and 4 bases from J, the gap between germline ends came to 13 bases. This CDR3 comprises 15 residues. Germline CDR1 and CDR2: SEHNR and FQNEAQ (reference sequence). CDR3 sequence reads: CASSLTDGGADTQYF. CDR3 sequence (DNA): TGTGCCAGCAGCTTAACGGACGGAGGGGCAGATACGCAGTATTTT.

The chain recombines TRBV4-1 with TRBJ2-1; TRBD1 matches 8 bases. After removal of 0 bases from V and 9 bases from J, the junction contained 13 bases not matched to a gene. CDR3 length: 17 residues. Germline V gene data show CDR1 as MGHRA and CDR2 as YSYEKL. CDR3 nucleotide sequence: TGCGCCAGCAGCCAAGATACCGACAGGGGCGGGGCAGGTGAGCAGTTCTTC. This translates into CASSQDTDRGGAGEQFF.